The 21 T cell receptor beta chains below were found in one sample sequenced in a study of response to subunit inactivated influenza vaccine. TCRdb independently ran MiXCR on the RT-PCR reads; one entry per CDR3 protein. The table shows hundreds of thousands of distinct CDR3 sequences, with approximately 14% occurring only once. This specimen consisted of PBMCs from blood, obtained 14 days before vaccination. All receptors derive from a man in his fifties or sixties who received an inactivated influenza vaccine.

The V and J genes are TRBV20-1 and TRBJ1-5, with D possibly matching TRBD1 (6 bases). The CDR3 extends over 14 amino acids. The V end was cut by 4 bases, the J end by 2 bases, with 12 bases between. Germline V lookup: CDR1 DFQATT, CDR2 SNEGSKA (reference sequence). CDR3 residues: CSANTGHGNQPQHF. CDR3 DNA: TGCAGTGCTAATACAGGGCACGGCAATCAGCCCCAGCATTTT.

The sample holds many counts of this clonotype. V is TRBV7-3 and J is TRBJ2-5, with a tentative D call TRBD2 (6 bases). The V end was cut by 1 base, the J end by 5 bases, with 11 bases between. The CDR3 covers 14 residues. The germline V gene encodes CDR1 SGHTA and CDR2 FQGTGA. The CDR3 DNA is TGTGCCAGCAGCTTAAATGGGGGGAGGGAGACCCAGTACTTC. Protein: CASSLNGGRETQYF.

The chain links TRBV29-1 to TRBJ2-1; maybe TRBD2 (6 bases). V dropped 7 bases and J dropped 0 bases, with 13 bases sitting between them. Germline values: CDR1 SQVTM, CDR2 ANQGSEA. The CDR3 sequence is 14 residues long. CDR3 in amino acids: CSAPTRSSYNEQFF. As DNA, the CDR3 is TGCAGCGCCCCGACTAGGAGCTCCTACAATGAGCAGTTCTTC.

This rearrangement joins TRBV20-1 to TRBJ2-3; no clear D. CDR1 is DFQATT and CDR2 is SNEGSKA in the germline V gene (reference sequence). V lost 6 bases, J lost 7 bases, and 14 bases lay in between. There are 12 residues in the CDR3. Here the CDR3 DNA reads TGCAGTGCCAAGAACTCGGTGAATACGCAGTATTTT. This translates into CSAKNSVNTQYF.

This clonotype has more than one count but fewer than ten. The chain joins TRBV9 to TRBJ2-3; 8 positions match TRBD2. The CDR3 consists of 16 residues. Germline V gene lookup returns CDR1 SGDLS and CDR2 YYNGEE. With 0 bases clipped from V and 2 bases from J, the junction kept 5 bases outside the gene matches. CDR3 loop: CASSVVGGGLTDTQYF. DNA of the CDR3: TGTGCCAGCAGCGTAGTAGGCGGGGGGCTCACAGATACGCAGTATTTT. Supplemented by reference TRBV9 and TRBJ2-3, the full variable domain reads DSGVTQTPKHLITATGQRVTLRCSPRSGDLSVYWYQQSLDQGLQFLIQYYNGEERAKGNILERFSAQQFPDLHSELNLSSLELGDSALYFCASSVVGGGLTDTQYFGPGTRLTVL.

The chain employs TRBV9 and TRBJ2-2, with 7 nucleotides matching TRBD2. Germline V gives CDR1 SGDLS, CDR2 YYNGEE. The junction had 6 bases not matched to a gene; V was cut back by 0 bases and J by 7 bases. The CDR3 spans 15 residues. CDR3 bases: TGTGCCAGCAGCGTAGGCGGGGGTTTCGGCGGGGAGCTGTTTTTT. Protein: CASSVGGGFGGELFF.

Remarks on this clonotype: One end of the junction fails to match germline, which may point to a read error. The CDR3 loop is CAGSENGGELFF. CDR3 nucleotides: TGTGCCGGCAGTGAGAACGGCGGGGAGCTGTTTTTT. The genes are TRBV6-1 and TRBJ2-2; no firm D call. Germline loops: CDR1 MNHNS, CDR2 SASEGT. CDR3 length: 12 residues.

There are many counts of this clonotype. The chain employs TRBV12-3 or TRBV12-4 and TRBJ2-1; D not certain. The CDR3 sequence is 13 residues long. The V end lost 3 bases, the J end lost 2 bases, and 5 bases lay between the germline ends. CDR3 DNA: TGTGCCAGCAGTTTTGGGGCCTACAATGAGCAGTTCTTC. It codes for CASSFGAYNEQFF.

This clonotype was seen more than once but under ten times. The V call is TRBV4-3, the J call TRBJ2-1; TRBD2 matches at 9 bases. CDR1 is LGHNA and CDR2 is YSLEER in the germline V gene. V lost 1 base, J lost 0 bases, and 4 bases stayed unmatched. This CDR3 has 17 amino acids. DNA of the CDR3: TGCGCCAGCAGCCAAGGTTTTAGCGGGAGCTCCTACAATGAGCAGTTCTTC. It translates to CASSQGFSGSSYNEQFF.

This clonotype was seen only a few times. This CDR3 reads CSELGEGPWGTQYF. The CDR3 DNA reads as TGCAGTGAGCTGGGGGAGGGCCCTTGGGGTACGCAGTATTTT. The chain carries TRBV20-1 and TRBJ2-3; the match to TRBD2 covers 7 bases. The CDR3 runs 14 residues. J was trimmed by 8 bases and V by 7 bases; bases with no gene match: 15. Germline V gene sequence: CDR1 DFQATT, CDR2 SNEGSKA (reference sequence).

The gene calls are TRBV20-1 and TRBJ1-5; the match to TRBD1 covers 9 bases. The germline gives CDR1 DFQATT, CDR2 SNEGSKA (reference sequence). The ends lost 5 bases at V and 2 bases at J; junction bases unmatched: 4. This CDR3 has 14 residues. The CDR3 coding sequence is TGCAGTGCTTTTAGGACAGGGGGCAATCAGCCCCAGCATTTT. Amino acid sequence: CSAFRTGGNQPQHF.

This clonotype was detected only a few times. CDR3 in DNA: TGTGCCAGCACCAAGGGGGATACGCAGTATTTT. Protein: CASTKGDTQYF. V is TRBV12-3 or TRBV12-4 and J is TRBJ2-3, with a possible D match to TRBD1 (5 bases). CDR3 length: 11 amino acids. V lost 7 bases to trimming and J lost 6 bases, with 8 bases between them.

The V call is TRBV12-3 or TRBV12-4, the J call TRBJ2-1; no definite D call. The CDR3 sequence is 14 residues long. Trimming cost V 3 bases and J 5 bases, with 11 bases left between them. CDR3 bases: TGTGCCAGCAGTTTGAAGGTTACCGACAATGAGCAGTTCTTC. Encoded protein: CASSLKVTDNEQFF.

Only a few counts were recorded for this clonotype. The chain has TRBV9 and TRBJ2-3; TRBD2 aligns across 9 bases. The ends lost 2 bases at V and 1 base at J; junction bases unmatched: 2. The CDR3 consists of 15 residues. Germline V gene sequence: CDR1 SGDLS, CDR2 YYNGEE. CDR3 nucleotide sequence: TGTGCCAGCAGCGTGCGGGAGGGTGGCACAGATACGCAGTATTTT. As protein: CASSVREGGTDTQYF.

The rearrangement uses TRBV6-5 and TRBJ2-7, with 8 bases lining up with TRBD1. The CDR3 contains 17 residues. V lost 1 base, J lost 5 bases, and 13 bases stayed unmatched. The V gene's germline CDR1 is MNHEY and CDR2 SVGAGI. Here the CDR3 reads CASSYWGHQGAEDEQYF. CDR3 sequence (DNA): TGTGCCAGCAGTTACTGGGGACACCAGGGGGCGGAGGACGAGCAGTACTTC.

In nucleotides, the CDR3 is TGTGCCAGCTCACCACTCTCCGGCAGGGAAATCTACGAGCAGTACTTC. It is translated as CASSPLSGREIYEQYF. The chain couples TRBV18 to TRBJ2-7, with a weak D call TRBD1 (5 bases). The CDR3 extends over 16 amino acids. Per germline, CDR1 KGHSH and CDR2 LQKENI. V lost 1 base, J lost 3 bases, and 16 bases lay in between. Variable domain in full (rest from reference TRBV18 and TRBJ2-7): NAGVMQNPRHLVRRRGQEARLRCSPMKGHSHVYWYRQLPEEGLKFMVYLQKENIIDESGMPKERFSAEFPKEGPSILRIQQVVRGDSAAYFCASSPLSGREIYEQYFGPGTRLTVT.

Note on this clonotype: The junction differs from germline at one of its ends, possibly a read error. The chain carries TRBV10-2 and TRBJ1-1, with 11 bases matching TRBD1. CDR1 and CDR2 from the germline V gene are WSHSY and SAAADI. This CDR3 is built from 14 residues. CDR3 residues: CASREGQGGLRVYF. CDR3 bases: TGCGCCAGCAGAGAGGGACAGGGGGGCCTGAGGGTGTACTTT.

CDR3 loop: CSARVLARETQYF. The CDR3 DNA reads as TGCAGTGCTAGAGTATTAGCTCGAGAGACCCAGTACTTC. The V gene is TRBV20-1, the J gene TRBJ2-5, with unresolved D. V was shortened by 1 base and J by 4 bases, with 10 bases between the two germline ends. CDR1 and CDR2 (germline): DFQATT, SNEGSKA (reference sequence). This CDR3 spans 13 amino acids.

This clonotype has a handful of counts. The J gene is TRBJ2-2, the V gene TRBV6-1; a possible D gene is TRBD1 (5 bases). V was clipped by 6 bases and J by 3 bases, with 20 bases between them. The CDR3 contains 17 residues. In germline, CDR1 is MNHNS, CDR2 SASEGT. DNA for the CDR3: TGTGCCAGCAGCCCCCTGGGGCATCGGGCTGACACCGGGGAGCTGTTTTTT. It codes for CASSPLGHRADTGELFF.

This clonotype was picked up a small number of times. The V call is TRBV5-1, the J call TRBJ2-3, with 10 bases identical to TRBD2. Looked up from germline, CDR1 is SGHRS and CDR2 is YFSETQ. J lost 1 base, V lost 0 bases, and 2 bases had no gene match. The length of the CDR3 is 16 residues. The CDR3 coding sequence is TGCGCCAGCAGCTTGGCTAGCGGGAGCCGCACAGATACGCAGTATTTT. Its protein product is CASSLASGSRTDTQYF.

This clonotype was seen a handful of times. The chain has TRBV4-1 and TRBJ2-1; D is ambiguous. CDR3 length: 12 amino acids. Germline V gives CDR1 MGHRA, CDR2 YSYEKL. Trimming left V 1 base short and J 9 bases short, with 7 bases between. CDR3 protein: CASSQAGVEQFF. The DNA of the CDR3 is TGCGCCAGCAGCCAAGCTGGGGTTGAGCAGTTCTTC.